These 26 T cell receptor beta chains were all obtained from the same sample, sequenced in a study of CD8+ T cells in alopecia areata. Sequencing templates came from extracted RNA that was reverse transcribed into cDNA. Repertoires were generated with immunoSEQ multiplex PCR, while TCRdb's copy carries only in-frame clones and drops some. The sample gives 130,000 to 150,000 clones, 62% of which show up once; about 40% is in the top ten. Sequencing input: CD8+ T cells sorted from blood. These receptors all stem from a human donor in good health.

As for this clone: Other DNA sequences in the same sample also yield this CDR3. The rearrangement uses TRBV29-1 and TRBJ1-2, with unresolved D. Trimming removed 3 bases from V and 8 bases from J, with 10 bases in between. This CDR3 contains 11 residues. Per the germline V gene, CDR1 is SQVTM and CDR2 is ANQGSEA. CDR3 sequence (DNA): TGCAGCGTTGATTCTCGGGAGGGCTACACCTTC. Amino acid sequence: CSVDSREGYTF. Full variable domain (missing parts from reference TRBV29-1 and TRBJ1-2): SAVISQKPSRDICQRGTSLTIQCQVDSQVTMMFWYRQQPGQSLTLIATANQGSEATYESGFVIDKFPISRPNLTFSTLTVSNMSPEDSSIYLCSVDSREGYTFGSGTRLTVV.

J is TRBJ2-2 and V is TRBV7-8; a weak D match, TRBD2 (6 bases). V lost 2 bases, J lost 0 bases, and 19 bases lay in between. Germline lookup yields CDR1 SGHVS and CDR2 FQNEAQ. This CDR3 comprises 19 residues. Here the CDR3 DNA reads TGTGCCAGCAGCTTATTAACGGGAGCGTTAAGGGCGAACACCGGGGAGCTGTTTTTT. Its protein product is CASSLLTGALRANTGELFF.

The rearrangement joins TRBV5-1 to TRBJ2-1, with 12 positions matching TRBD2. This CDR3 spans 18 amino acids. V was pared by 2 bases and J by 1 base, with 7 bases of the junction left unmatched. Germline loops: CDR1 SGHRS, CDR2 YFSETQ. The CDR3 reads CASSFRLAGVRSYNEQFF. In DNA, the CDR3 is TGCGCCAGCAGCTTCCGACTAGCGGGAGTTAGGTCCTACAATGAGCAGTTCTTC.

This clone was detected only a few times. V is TRBV7-9 and J is TRBJ2-1; D unclear. Trimming stripped 3 bases from V and 5 bases from J, with 5 bases between. Looked up from germline, CDR1 is SEHNR and CDR2 is FQNEAQ (reference sequence). The CDR3 extends over 12 amino acids. CDR3 residues: CASSFTDNEQFF. The DNA for the CDR3 is TGTGCCAGCAGCTTTACCGACAATGAGCAGTTCTTC.

The chain links TRBV6-1 to TRBJ1-1; possibly TRBD1 for D (5 bases). CDR3 length: 15 amino acids. V was shortened by 2 bases and J by 2 bases, with 12 bases between the two germline ends. In germline, CDR1 is MNHNS, CDR2 SASEGT. For the CDR3, the DNA is TGTGCCAGCAGTGAATATTCAGGACAAAACACTGAAGCTTTCTTT. Its translation is CASSEYSGQNTEAFF.

Of note for this clone: One end of the junction is discordant with germline, which a read error may explain. V usage is TRBV7-7 and J usage is TRBJ2-5; unclear D gene. The CDR3 runs 15 residues. CDR1 is SSHAT, CDR2 FNYEAQ, per germline (reference sequence). The CDR3 DNA reads TGTGCTAGCAGCTTAGGGCGTGAGGCACGCGAGACCCAGTACTTC. It yields the protein CASSLGREARETQYF.

This clone was counted only a few times. The CDR3 here is CASSFDTSYNEQFF. In DNA, the CDR3 is TGTGCCAGCAGCTTCGACACGTCCTACAATGAGCAGTTCTTC. V usage is TRBV5-5 and J usage is TRBJ2-1, with unresolved D. There are 14 residues in the CDR3. The V end was cut by 2 bases, the J end by 1 base, with 7 bases between. The germline V gene encodes CDR1 SGHKS and CDR2 YYEKEE (reference sequence).

The chain recombines TRBV11-2 with TRBJ1-1; D possibly corresponds to TRBD1 (6 bases). V lost 4 bases and J 2 bases, leaving 20 bases between the germline ends. Germline CDR1 and CDR2: SGHAT and FQNNGV. CDR3 length: 17 amino acids. The CDR3 is CASSYPGAPKLNTEAFF. CDR3 bases: TGTGCCAGCAGCTACCCGGGGGCGCCAAAACTTAACACTGAAGCTTTCTTT.

V usage is TRBV29-1 and J usage is TRBJ2-2; unclear D gene. The germline V gene has CDR1 SQVTM and CDR2 ANQGSEA. CDR3 size: 13 residues. Trimming stripped 4 bases from V and 2 bases from J, with 8 bases between. CDR3: CSVVAANTGELFF. CDR3 sequence (DNA): TGCAGCGTTGTTGCGGCCAACACCGGGGAGCTGTTTTTT.

This chain connects TRBV29-1 to TRBJ2-7, with 9 bases fitting TRBD2. V lost 1 base, J lost 4 bases, and 5 bases stayed unmatched. This CDR3 has 14 residues. The germline V gene has CDR1 SQVTM and CDR2 ANQGSEA. The CDR3 sequence is CSVEVGLATYEQYF. CDR3 sequence (DNA): TGCAGCGTTGAAGTCGGACTAGCGACTTACGAGCAGTACTTC.

This clone has a handful of counts. The rearrangement uses TRBV25-1 and TRBJ2-1, with D maybe TRBD2 (5 bases). V lost 4 bases, J lost 0 bases, and 10 bases lay in between. The CDR3 has 15 residues. Germline CDR1 reads MGHDK; CDR2 reads SYGVNS. The CDR3 protein is CASSAAADSYNEQFF. The CDR3 DNA is TGTGCCAGCAGTGCTGCAGCGGACTCCTACAATGAGCAGTTCTTC.

CDR3 in DNA: TGTGCCAGCAGCCAAGGGGGAGAGCAGTACTTC. Translated, it gives CASSQGGEQYF. The chain combines TRBV14 with TRBJ2-7, with D uncertain. CDR1 SGHDN and CDR2 FVKESK come from the germline V gene. V lost 1 base to trimming and J lost 7 bases, with 5 bases between them. The CDR3 has 11 residues.

The chain joins TRBV2 to TRBJ2-2; TRBD2 matches at 7 bases. Trimming cost V 3 bases and J 3 bases; bases outside gene matches: 4. CDR1 and CDR2 (germline): SNHLY, FYNNEI. The CDR3 runs to 15 residues. The CDR3 here is CASSDFSGHTGELFF. CDR3 coding DNA: TGTGCCAGCAGTGACTTTAGCGGGCACACCGGGGAGCTGTTTTTT.

The V gene is TRBV27, the J gene TRBJ1-5, with D uncertain. Germline assignment: CDR1 MNHEY and CDR2 SMNVEV (reference sequence). V shed 5 bases and J shed 6 bases, with 11 bases lying between them. CDR3 length: 13 amino acids. As DNA, the CDR3 is TGTGCCAGCAGTGTAATCGGTTTTCAGCCCCAGCATTTT. Its protein product is CASSVIGFQPQHF.

The chain couples TRBV5-6 to TRBJ1-2; the D gene is possibly TRBD1 (6 bases). CDR1 and CDR2 (germline): SGHDT, YYEEEE. The CDR3 has 12 amino acids. Trimming pared 3 bases from V and 4 bases from J, leaving 7 bases between. The CDR3 loop reads CASSSTGYGYTF. Written as DNA, the CDR3 is TGTGCCAGCAGCTCGACAGGCTATGGCTACACCTTC.

The J gene is TRBJ1-5, the V gene TRBV5-1; 8 nucleotides line up with TRBD1. After removal of 4 bases from V and 1 base from J, the junction contained 4 bases not matched to a gene. CDR1 SGHRS and CDR2 YFSETQ come from the germline V gene. The CDR3 has 15 residues. The CDR3 DNA reads as TGCGCCAGCAGCCCAGGACAGGGCAGCAATCAGCCCCAGCATTTT. Residues: CASSPGQGSNQPQHF.

This chain uses TRBV6-1 with TRBJ2-3; 13 positions agree with TRBD2. CDR3 length: 16 amino acids. Germline V gene sequence: CDR1 MNHNS, CDR2 SASEGT. V was pared by 4 bases and J by 5 bases, with 6 bases of the junction left unmatched. In nucleotides, the CDR3 is TGTGCCAGCAGTGTCGCACTAGCGGGAGGGATAGATACGCAGTATTTT. Protein: CASSVALAGGIDTQYF.

The chain carries TRBV28 and TRBJ2-2; no reliable D call. V was pared by 1 base and J by 2 bases, with 8 bases between. This CDR3 contains 15 residues. The germline V gene encodes CDR1 MDHEN and CDR2 SYDVKM. CDR3 in amino acids: CASSLSIHNTGELFF. The CDR3 DNA reads as TGTGCCAGCAGTTTATCCATCCATAACACCGGGGAGCTGTTTTTT.

V usage is TRBV4-1 and J usage is TRBJ2-1; D possibly matches TRBD1 or TRBD2 (7 bases each). V was clipped by 0 bases and J by 7 bases, with 16 bases between them. From germline, CDR1 is MGHRA and CDR2 YSYEKL. This CDR3 is built from 16 residues. CDR3 nucleotide sequence: TGCGCCAGCAGCCAAGAGGCAGGGGGGGTGGAAAATGAGCAGTTCTTC. It encodes CASSQEAGGVENEQFF.

This clone was seen only a few times. The chain links TRBV4-1 to TRBJ2-7; 10 bases match TRBD2. Germline values: CDR1 MGHRA, CDR2 YSYEKL. With V trimmed by 1 base and J by 5 bases, 14 bases remained unmatched. The CDR3 extends over 18 amino acids. The DNA for the CDR3 is TGCGCCAGCAGCCAAGTTTTTTCACTAGCGGGACCAAGGGACGAGCAGTACTTC. Translated: CASSQVFSLAGPRDEQYF.

The V gene is TRBV2, the J gene TRBJ2-5; no clear D gene. The CDR3 length is 12 residues. The V and J ends lost 7 bases and 1 base respectively, with 7 bases between them. Germline V gene data show CDR1 as SNHLY and CDR2 as FYNNEI. The CDR3 protein is CASNLPQETQYF. DNA of the CDR3: TGTGCCAGCAATCTTCCCCAAGAGACCCAGTACTTC.

This clone was detected once. The V gene is TRBV6-1, the J gene TRBJ2-3; weak D call: TRBD2 (5 bases). The germline V and J ends were trimmed by 6 bases and 7 bases, with 14 bases remaining between them. The CDR3 length is 13 residues. CDR1 and CDR2 (germline): MNHNS, SASEGT. In nucleotides, the CDR3 is TGTGCCAGCAGCTCCCGGGAACGTCATACGCAGTATTTT. Translation: CASSSRERHTQYF.

The rearrangement joins TRBV29-1 to TRBJ1-3; 7 bases line up with TRBD1. The CDR3 contains 14 residues. V shed 7 bases, J shed 0 bases, and the junction held 6 bases outside the gene matches. The germline V gene has CDR1 SQVTM and CDR2 ANQGSEA. CDR3 nucleotide sequence: TGCAGCGCCGTGGACAGGAGCTCTGGAAACACCATATATTTT. Translation: CSAVDRSSGNTIYF.

This clone has only a few counts. The J gene is TRBJ1-2, the V gene TRBV29-1, with D maybe TRBD1 (5 bases). CDR1 is SQVTM and CDR2 is ANQGSEA in the germline V gene. V was trimmed by 4 bases and J by 0 bases, leaving 9 bases between them. The CDR3 sequence is 13 residues long. This CDR3 reads CSVGQISNYGYTF. DNA of the CDR3: TGCAGCGTTGGACAGATTTCTAACTATGGCTACACCTTC.

The chain carries TRBV19 and TRBJ1-2; no definite D call. Germline V gene data show CDR1 as LNHDA and CDR2 as SQIVND (reference sequence). V gave up 7 bases and J gave up 7 bases, with 19 bases separating them. This CDR3 has 14 residues. The CDR3 spells CASNSRGVRSGYTF. In DNA, the CDR3 is TGTGCCAGTAATTCGAGAGGCGTCAGGTCTGGCTACACCTTC.

The genes are TRBV10-2 and TRBJ2-5; the D call may be TRBD1 or TRBD2 (6 bases each). Germline V lookup: CDR1 WSHSY, CDR2 SAAADI. The CDR3 loop spans 13 amino acids. V gave up 5 bases and J gave up 7 bases, with 14 bases separating them. CDR3 sequence: CASSRAEGVTQYF. DNA for the CDR3: TGCGCCAGCAGTCGGGCGGAGGGGGTGACCCAGTACTTC.